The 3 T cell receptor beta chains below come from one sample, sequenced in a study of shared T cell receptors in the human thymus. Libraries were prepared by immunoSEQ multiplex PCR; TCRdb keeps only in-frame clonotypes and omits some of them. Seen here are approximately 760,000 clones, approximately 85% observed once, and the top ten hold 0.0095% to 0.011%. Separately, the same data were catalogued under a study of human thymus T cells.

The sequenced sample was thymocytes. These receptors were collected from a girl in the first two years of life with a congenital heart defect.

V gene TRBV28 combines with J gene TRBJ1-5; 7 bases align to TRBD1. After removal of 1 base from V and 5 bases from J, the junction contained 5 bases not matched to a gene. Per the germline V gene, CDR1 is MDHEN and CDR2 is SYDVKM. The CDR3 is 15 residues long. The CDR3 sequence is CASSLSDRVHQPQHF. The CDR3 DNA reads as TGTGCCAGCAGTTTATCTGACAGGGTTCATCAGCCCCAGCATTTT. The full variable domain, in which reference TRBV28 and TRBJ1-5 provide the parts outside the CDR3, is DVKVTQSSRYLVKRTGEKVFLECVQDMDHENMFWYRQDPGLGLRLIYFSYDVKMKEKGDIPEGYSVSREKKERFSLILESASTNQTSMYLCASSLSDRVHQPQHFGDGTRLSIL.

CDR3 loop: CASSFPWPPGEGTEAFF. The CDR3 coding sequence is TGTGCCAGCAGTTTCCCGTGGCCCCCAGGGGAGGGTACTGAAGCTTTCTTT. The rearrangement joins TRBV28 to TRBJ1-1; the D gene is possibly TRBD1 (6 bases). There are 17 residues in the CDR3. V lost 3 bases and J 5 bases, leaving 22 bases between the germline ends. CDR1 and CDR2 from the germline V gene are MDHEN and SYDVKM.

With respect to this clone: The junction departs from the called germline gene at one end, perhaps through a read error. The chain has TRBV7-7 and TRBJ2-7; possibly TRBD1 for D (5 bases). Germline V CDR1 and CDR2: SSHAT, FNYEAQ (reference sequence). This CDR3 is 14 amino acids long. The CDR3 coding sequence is TGTGCTAGCAGTCGCGCCGTTGACAGCTACGAGCAGTACTTC. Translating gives CASSRAVDSYEQYF.